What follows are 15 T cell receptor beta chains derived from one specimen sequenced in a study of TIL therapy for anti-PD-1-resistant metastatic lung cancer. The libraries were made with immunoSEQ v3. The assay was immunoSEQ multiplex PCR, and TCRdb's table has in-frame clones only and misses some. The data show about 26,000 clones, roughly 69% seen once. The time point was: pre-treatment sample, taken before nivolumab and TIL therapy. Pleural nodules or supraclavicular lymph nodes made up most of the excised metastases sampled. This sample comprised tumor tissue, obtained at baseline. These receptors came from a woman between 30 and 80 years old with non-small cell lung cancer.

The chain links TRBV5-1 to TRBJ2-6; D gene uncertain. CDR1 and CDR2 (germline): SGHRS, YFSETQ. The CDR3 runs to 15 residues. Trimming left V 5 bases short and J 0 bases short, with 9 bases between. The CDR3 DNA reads TGCGCCAGCAGTCGAGCCCCCTCTGGGGCCAACGTCCTGACTTTC. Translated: CASSRAPSGANVLTF.

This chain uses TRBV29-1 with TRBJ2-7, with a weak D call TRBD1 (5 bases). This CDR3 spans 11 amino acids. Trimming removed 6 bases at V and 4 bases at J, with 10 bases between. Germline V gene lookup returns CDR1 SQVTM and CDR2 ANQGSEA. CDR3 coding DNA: TGCAGCGTGGGGCTAGGGTACGAGCAGTACTTC. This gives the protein CSVGLGYEQYF.

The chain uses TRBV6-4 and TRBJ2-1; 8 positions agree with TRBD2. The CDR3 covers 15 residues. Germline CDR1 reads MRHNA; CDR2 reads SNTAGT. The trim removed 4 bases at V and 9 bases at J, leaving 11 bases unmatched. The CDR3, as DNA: TGTGCCAGCAGTGTCTTAGCGGGACAAGGGGGTGAGCAGTTCTTC. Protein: CASSVLAGQGGEQFF.

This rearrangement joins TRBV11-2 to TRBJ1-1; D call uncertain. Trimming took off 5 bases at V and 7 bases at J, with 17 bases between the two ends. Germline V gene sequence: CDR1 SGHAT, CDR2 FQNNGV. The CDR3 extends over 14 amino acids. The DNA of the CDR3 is TGTGCCAGCAGCGCTGAGGAGAGGGTCAGTGAAGCTTTCTTT. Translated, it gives CASSAEERVSEAFF. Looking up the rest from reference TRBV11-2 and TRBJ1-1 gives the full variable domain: EAGVAQSPRYKIIEKRQSVAFWCNPISGHATLYWYQQILGQGPKLLIQFQNNGVVDDSQLPKDRFSAERLKGVDSTLKIQPAKLEDSAVYLCASSAEERVSEAFFGQGTRLTVV.

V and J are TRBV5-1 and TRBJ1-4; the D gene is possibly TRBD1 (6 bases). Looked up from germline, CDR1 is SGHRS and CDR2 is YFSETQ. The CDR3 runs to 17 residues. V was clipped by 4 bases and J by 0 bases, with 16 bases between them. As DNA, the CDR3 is TGCGCCAGCAGCCCCATCCAGGGGCGCTCAACTAATGAAAAACTGTTTTTT. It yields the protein CASSPIQGRSTNEKLFF.

In DNA, the CDR3 is TGTGCCAGCAGTCCGACTCATAGGGATGGCTACACCTTC. Residues: CASSPTHRDGYTF. V and J are TRBV6-5 and TRBJ1-2; D unresolved. Germline-derived CDR1 and CDR2 are MNHEY and SVGAGI. V was trimmed by 5 bases and J by 6 bases, leaving 13 bases between them. CDR3 length equals 13 residues.

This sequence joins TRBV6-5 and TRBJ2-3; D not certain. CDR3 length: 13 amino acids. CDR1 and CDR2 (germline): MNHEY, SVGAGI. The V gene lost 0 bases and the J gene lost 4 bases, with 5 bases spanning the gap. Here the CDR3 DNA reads TGTGCCAGCAGTTACTCTGAGGCAGATACGCAGTATTTT. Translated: CASSYSEADTQYF.

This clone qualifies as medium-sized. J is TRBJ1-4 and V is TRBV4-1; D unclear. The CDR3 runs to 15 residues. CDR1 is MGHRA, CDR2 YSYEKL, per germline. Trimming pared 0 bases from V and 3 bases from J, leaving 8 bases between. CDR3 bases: TGCGCCAGCAGCCAAGAGTGGCAGCCTAATGAAAAACTGTTTTTT. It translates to CASSQEWQPNEKLFF.

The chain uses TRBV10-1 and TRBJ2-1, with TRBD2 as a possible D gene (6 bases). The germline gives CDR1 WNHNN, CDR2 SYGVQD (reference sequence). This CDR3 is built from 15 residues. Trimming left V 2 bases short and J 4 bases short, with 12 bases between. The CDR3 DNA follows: TGCGCCAGCAGTGAGATGGAGGGCCCTTACAATGAGCAGTTCTTC. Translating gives CASSEMEGPYNEQFF.

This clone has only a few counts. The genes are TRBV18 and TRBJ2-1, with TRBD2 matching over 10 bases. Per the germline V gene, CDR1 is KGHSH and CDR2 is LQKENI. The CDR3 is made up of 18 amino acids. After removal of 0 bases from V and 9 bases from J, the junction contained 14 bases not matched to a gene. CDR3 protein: CASSPPTPLAGDFSEQFF. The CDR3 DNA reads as TGTGCCAGCTCACCACCGACCCCCCTAGCGGGAGATTTCAGTGAGCAGTTCTTC.

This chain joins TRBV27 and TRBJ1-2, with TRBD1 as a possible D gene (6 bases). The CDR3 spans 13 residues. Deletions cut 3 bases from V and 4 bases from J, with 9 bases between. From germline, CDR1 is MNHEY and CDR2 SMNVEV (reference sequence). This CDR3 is CASSFQGSYGYTF. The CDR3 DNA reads TGTGCCAGCAGTTTTCAGGGGTCCTATGGCTACACCTTC.

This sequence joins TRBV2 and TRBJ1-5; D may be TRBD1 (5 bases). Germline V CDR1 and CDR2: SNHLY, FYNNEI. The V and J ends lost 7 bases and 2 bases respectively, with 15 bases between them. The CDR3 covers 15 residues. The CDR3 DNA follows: TGTGCCAGCACCCGGGACGGAGGCGGCAATCAGCCCCAGCATTTT. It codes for CASTRDGGGNQPQHF. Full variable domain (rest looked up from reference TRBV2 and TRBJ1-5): EPEVTQTPSHQVTQMGQEVILRCVPISNHLYFYWYRQILGQKVEFLVSFYNNEISEKSEIFDDQFSVERPDGSNFTLKIRSTKLEDSAMYFCASTRDGGGNQPQHFGDGTRLSIL.

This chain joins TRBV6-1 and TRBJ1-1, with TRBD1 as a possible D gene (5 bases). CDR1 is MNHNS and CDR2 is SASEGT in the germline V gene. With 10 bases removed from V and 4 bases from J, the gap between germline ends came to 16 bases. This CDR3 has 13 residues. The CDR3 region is CATAPSGGTEAFF. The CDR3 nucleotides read TGTGCCACCGCACCTTCGGGGGGCACTGAAGCTTTCTTT.

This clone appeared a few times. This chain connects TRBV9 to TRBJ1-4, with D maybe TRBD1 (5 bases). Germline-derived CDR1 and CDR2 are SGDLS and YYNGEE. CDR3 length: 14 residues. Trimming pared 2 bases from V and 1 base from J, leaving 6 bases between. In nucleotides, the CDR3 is TGTGCCAGCAGCGTGGGGGGAACTAATGAAAAACTGTTTTTT. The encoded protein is CASSVGGTNEKLFF.

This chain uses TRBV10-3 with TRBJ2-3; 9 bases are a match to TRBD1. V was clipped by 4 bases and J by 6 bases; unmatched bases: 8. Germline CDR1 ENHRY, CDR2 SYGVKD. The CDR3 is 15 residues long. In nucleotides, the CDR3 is TGTGCCATCAGTGCAAACACAGGGGGCGGGGATACGCAGTATTTT. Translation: CAISANTGGGDTQYF.